The 16 T cell receptor beta chains listed next were all sequenced from one sample in a study of tumor and adjacent non-tumor tissue in lung cancer. TCRbeta libraries were built with three rounds of nested PCR, modified from ARM-PCR. TCRdb reprocessed the multiplex PCR reads with MiXCR, giving one entry per CDR3 protein. Among 60,000 to 90,000 distinct CDR3 sequences listed, 65% to 75% were seen once. No cell sorting was done before RNA was extracted from the tissue. This non-tumor lung sample came from over 3 cm beyond the tumor edge. Material for sequencing was distant non-tumor lung tissue. Source of these receptors: a woman aged 45-60 years with non-small cell lung cancer.

To note about this clonotype: This could be a read error, since a much larger clone is one nucleotide away. The rearrangement uses TRBV5-6 and TRBJ2-5, with D tentatively TRBD1 (6 bases). Trimming took 6 bases from V and 2 from J, leaving 17 bases between them. This CDR3 has 15 residues. Germline CDR1 reads SGHDT; CDR2 reads YYEEEE. The CDR3 sequence: CASKTRGNNQETQYF. For the CDR3, the DNA is TGTGCCAGCAAGACCAGGGGCAACAATCAAGAGACCCAGTACTTC.

This chain joins TRBV19 and TRBJ2-7; D might be TRBD1 or TRBD2, each matching 5 bases. There are 14 residues in the CDR3. Germline V gene lookup returns CDR1 LNHDA and CDR2 SQIVND (reference sequence). V dropped 3 bases and J dropped 10 bases, with 19 bases sitting between them. CDR3: CASSIQGVAGEQYF. DNA for the CDR3: TGTGCCAGTAGTATTCAGGGAGTGGCTGGCGAACAGTACTTC.

The V and J genes are TRBV5-6 and TRBJ1-5; 7 positions agree with TRBD1. V was clipped by 4 bases and J by 0 bases; unmatched bases: 4. The germline gives CDR1 SGHDT, CDR2 YYEEEE. The CDR3 covers 15 residues. The CDR3 loop is CASSRGQYSNQPQHF. The DNA of the CDR3 is TGTGCCAGCAGCCGGGGACAGTATAGCAATCAGCCCCAGCATTTT.

As regards this clonotype: Germline is not matched at one junction end, which may reflect a read error. The chain carries TRBV11-1 and TRBJ1-1; D not certain. Germline CDR1 is SGHAT and CDR2 is FQDESV (reference sequence). The CDR3 length is 14 residues. The chain's CDR3 is CASGLKESNTEAFF. Here the CDR3 DNA reads TGTGCCAGCGGCTTGAAGGAGTCCAACACTGAAGCTTTCTTT.

The V call is TRBV7-2, the J call TRBJ2-3; tentatively, D is TRBD2 (6 bases). The CDR3 has 15 residues. V was trimmed by 4 bases and J by 2 bases, leaving 13 bases between them. Per germline, CDR1 SGHTA and CDR2 FQGNSA. CDR3 region: CASSSGLLLTDTQYF. CDR3 in DNA: TGTGCCAGCAGCTCGGGACTGTTACTCACAGATACGCAGTATTTT.

The chain carries TRBV11-2 and TRBJ2-7, with 7 bases matching TRBD1. The V gene end was trimmed by 7 bases and the J gene end by 2 bases; junction bases not matched to a gene: 11. Germline lookup yields CDR1 SGHAT and CDR2 FQNNGV. This CDR3 contains 15 residues. The CDR3 nucleotides read TGTGCCAGCATCTCAGGGACAGACCGGACCTACGAGCAGTACTTC. As protein: CASISGTDRTYEQYF.

Comments on this clonotype: No conserved phenylalanine or tryptophan is present at the end of the CDR3, so a read error is the likely explanation. This rearrangement joins TRBV6-1 to TRBJ2-3, with 7 bases lining up with TRBD2. Germline lookup yields CDR1 MNHNS and CDR2 SASEGT. CDR3 length: 16 residues. Written as DNA, the CDR3 is TGTGTCAGCAGTAAAAGAGGCGGGAGCGGTTCAGATACGCAGTATCTT. This codes for CVSSKRGGSGSDTQYL.

Concerning this clonotype: Mismatch with germline at one junction end may stem from a read error. CDR3 sequence reads: CAGRVAGYNEQLF. In nucleotides, the CDR3 is TGTGCCGGCAGGGTGGCAGGGTATAATGAGCAGTTATTC. The chain uses TRBV12-3 or TRBV12-4 and TRBJ2-1; weak D call: TRBD1 (5 bases). The CDR3 sequence is 13 residues long.

As regards this clonotype: One end of the junction does not line up with germline, which may come from a read error. V and J are TRBV28 and TRBJ1-1, with a tentative D call TRBD1 (5 bases). The V gene's germline CDR1 is MDHEN and CDR2 SYDVKM. This CDR3 has 15 amino acids. The CDR3: CASSLIRDGRIRAFF. The CDR3 DNA sequence: TGTGCCAGCAGTTTAATCCGGGACGGGCGCATCAGGGCTTTTTTT.

On this clonotype: Germline is not matched at one junction end, which may reflect a read error. The chain joins TRBV20-1 to TRBJ2-1; D ambiguous. Germline CDR1 is DFQATT and CDR2 is SNEGSKA (reference sequence). CDR3 length: 14 residues. The CDR3 sequence: CTARGWPNHDEQFF. CDR3 nucleotide sequence: TGCACTGCTAGAGGTTGGCCAAACCACGATGAGCAGTTCTTC.

A remark on this clonotype: Mismatch with germline at one junction end may stem from a read error. The gene calls are TRBV6-1 and TRBJ2-7; D gene ambiguous. This CDR3 contains 12 residues. CDR1 is MNHNS, CDR2 SASEGT, per germline. The CDR3 sequence: CASSEAPYEQYF. In DNA, the CDR3 is TGTGCCAGCAGCGAAGCACCCTACGAGCAATACTTC.

Remarks on this clonotype: A much larger clone differs from this one at a single base, so this may be a read error. The CDR3 sequence: CASSLLDISYEQYF. The CDR3 DNA follows: TGTGCCAGCAGTTTATTGGACATTTCCTACGAGCAGTACTTC. The genes are TRBV28 and TRBJ2-7; maybe TRBD1 (5 bases). The CDR3 has 14 amino acids. V was trimmed by 1 base and J by 1 base, leaving 8 bases between them. The germline V gene has CDR1 MDHEN and CDR2 SYDVKM.

To note about this clonotype: Germline and junction disagree at one end, which may indicate a read error. This chain links TRBV11-2 with TRBJ2-1; D is uncertain. The germline V gene has CDR1 SGHAT and CDR2 FQNNGV. The CDR3 is made up of 14 amino acids. The CDR3 DNA reads as TGTGCCAGCAGCTTTAATCCGCGAACGAGTGAGCGGTTCTTC. Translation: CASSFNPRTSERFF.

This clonotype was picked up many times. CDR3 in DNA: TGCGCCAGCAGCCAAACCTCCGGACTAGCGGGAGACGAGACCCAGTACTTC. Translating it yields CASSQTSGLAGDETQYF. The chain uses TRBV4-1 and TRBJ2-5, with 13 bases lining up with TRBD2. This CDR3 spans 17 amino acids. The V gene's germline CDR1 is MGHRA and CDR2 YSYEKL. Trimming cost V 2 bases and J 5 bases; bases outside gene matches: 8.

Remarks on this clonotype: One junction end disagrees with the germline gene, perhaps due to a read error. The chain combines TRBV4-3 with TRBJ2-3, with D perhaps matching TRBD1 or TRBD2 (5 bases each). The CDR3 runs to 16 residues. Germline CDR1 and CDR2: LGHNA and YSLEER. The CDR3 sequence: CASSQVGSVTTGTQYF. The CDR3 DNA reads TGCGCCAGCAGCCAAGTTGGTAGCGTGACCACAGGTACGCAGTATTTT.

This chain uses TRBV7-9 with TRBJ1-5; 7 positions agree with TRBD1. The ends lost 1 base at V and 3 bases at J; junction bases unmatched: 6. Germline CDR1 SEHNR, CDR2 FQNEAQ (reference sequence). This CDR3 has 16 residues. CDR3 in DNA: TGTGCCAGCAGCTTAGGGGGGACAGATCTCAATCAGCCCCAGCATTTT. Its protein product is CASSLGGTDLNQPQHF.